The rows below give T cell receptor beta chains drawn from one sample of a study of blood T cell repertoires in COVID-19. Clones were read by immunoSEQ multiplex PCR, and TCRdb kept only the in-frame ones, dropping some. The sample contains some 90,000 clones, roughly 85% of which appear only once. Sequenced sample: peripheral blood. The receptors were sampled from a human donor in a cohort sampled during active COVID-19. CDR3s include the opening cysteine and the closing phenylalanine or tryptophan. A D gene is named only where the DNA matches it firmly. Size values are once, few and many counts, or a class for expanded clones, and some rows have none.

clone size	J gene	D gene	V gene	CDR3 protein	CDR3 DNA
NA	TRBJ1-2	NA	TRBV28	CASSSLITIGVTGYTF	TGTGCCAGCAGCTCTCTCATCACAATAGGGGTTACTGGCTACACCTTC
NA	TRBJ2-7	TRBD2	TRBV6-5	CASSYLKLAESYEQYF	TGTGCCAGCAGTTACTTAAAACTAGCGGAGAGCTACGAGCAGTACTTC
NA	TRBJ2-1	TRBD1	TRBV3-1/TRBV3-2	CASSQRQGSSSYNEQFF	TGTGCCAGCAGCCAAAGACAGGGGTCTAGCTCCTACAATGAGCAGTTCTTC
NA	TRBJ1-2	NA	TRBV27	CASSPLGHLQANYGYTF	TGTGCCAGCAGTCCACTGGGACACCTGCAAGCTAACTATGGCTACACCTTC
NA	TRBJ1-6	NA	TRBV28	CASSLRLSSYNSPLHF	TGTGCCAGCAGTTTGAGGCTCAGCTCCTATAATTCACCCCTCCACTTT
NA	TRBJ1-2	TRBD1	TRBV27	CASSSSYRGGYTF	TGTGCCAGCAGTTCATCGTACAGGGGCGGCTACACCTTC
many	TRBJ1-1	NA	TRBV12-3/TRBV12-4	CASGQGNTEAFF	TGTGCCAGCGGGCAGGGGAACACTGAAGCTTTCTTT
NA	TRBJ2-2	NA	TRBV28	CASSSPSRRVTGELFF	TGTGCCAGCAGTTCCCCAAGCCGCAGGGTTACCGGGGAGCTGTTTTTT
NA	TRBJ2-3	NA	TRBV18	CASSPRKQGSPDTQYF	TGTGCCAGCTCACCACGAAAACAGGGTTCCCCAGATACGCAGTATTTT
NA	TRBJ2-1	TRBD1	TRBV2	CASRPDAPRTGHNEQFF	TGTGCCAGCAGACCCGACGCCCCTAGGACAGGGCACAATGAGCAGTTCTTC
NA	TRBJ1-1	NA	TRBV15	CATSRERQSTEAFF	TGTGCCACCAGCAGAGAACGACAGAGTACTGAAGCTTTCTTT
NA	TRBJ2-2	NA	TRBV5-1	CASSFLDTGELFF	TGCGCCAGCAGCTTCCTAGACACCGGGGAGCTGTTTTTT
NA	TRBJ1-5	NA	TRBV15	CATKAGLGNSNQPQHF	TGTGCCACCAAGGCGGGTTTAGGAAATAGCAATCAGCCCCAGCATTTT
NA	TRBJ2-7	NA	TRBV18	CASSPRSRISEQYF	TGTGCCAGCTCACCCCGTAGCCGGATCTCCGAGCAGTACTTC
NA	TRBJ1-6	TRBD1	TRBV3-1/TRBV3-2	CASSQPGQGDSPLHF	TGTGCCAGCAGCCAGCCGGGACAGGGGGATTCACCCCTCCACTTT
once	TRBJ1-3	TRBD1	TRBV2	CASRDRVAGNTIYF	TGTGCCAGCAGAGACAGGGTAGCCGGAAACACCATATATTTT
NA	TRBJ1-5	NA	TRBV12-3/TRBV12-4	CASSPSGRQPQHF	TGTGCCAGCAGCCCGTCGGGGAGGCAGCCCCAGCATTTT
NA	TRBJ2-3	NA	TRBV7-2	CASSPRPGVGSTDTQYF	TGTGCCAGCAGCCCACGGCCAGGGGTCGGTAGCACAGATACGCAGTATTTT
NA	TRBJ2-3	TRBD2	TRBV18	CASSPYELVAGGADTQYF	TGTGCCAGCTCACCATACGAGCTGGTAGCGGGAGGTGCAGATACGCAGTATTTT
NA	TRBJ1-1	NA	TRBV6-2/TRBV6-3	CASSSQGFDTEAFF	TGTGCCAGCAGCTCCCAGGGTTTCGACACTGAAGCTTTCTTT
few	TRBJ2-3	TRBD1	TRBV5-5	CASSPTGQGNPSTDTQYF	TGTGCCAGCAGCCCCACGGGACAGGGTAACCCTAGCACAGATACGCAGTATTTT
NA	TRBJ1-1	NA	TRBV12-3/TRBV12-4	CASSLWGPGVAFF	TGTGCCAGCAGTTTATGGGGCCCGGGGGTAGCTTTCTTT
few	TRBJ1-5	NA	TRBV4-3	CASSQDNNQPQHF	TGCGCCAGCAGCCAAGACAATAATCAGCCCCAGCATTTT
NA	TRBJ2-1	TRBD2	TRBV28	CASNPTSGPYNEQFF	TGTGCCAGCAATCCGACTAGCGGTCCCTACAATGAGCAGTTCTTC
NA	TRBJ2-7	TRBD2	TRBV5-8	CASSARTSGNYEQYF	TGTGCCAGCAGCGCCCGGACTAGCGGGAACTACGAGCAGTACTTC
NA	TRBJ2-7	TRBD2	TRBV19	CASSTGTSGAYEQYF	TGTGCCAGTAGTACCGGGACTAGCGGGGCCTACGAGCAGTACTTC
NA	TRBJ1-2	TRBD1	TRBV6-5	CASSPDRANYGYTF	TGTGCCAGCAGCCCGGACAGGGCTAACTATGGCTACACCTTC
few	TRBJ1-5	TRBD1	TRBV6-5	CASSRGQYSNQPQHF	TGTGCCAGCAGCAGGGGACAGTATAGCAATCAGCCCCAGCATTTT
NA	TRBJ1-5	NA	TRBV2	CASAQGGQPQHF	TGTGCCAGTGCACAGGGCGGTCAGCCCCAGCATTTT
NA	TRBJ1-1	NA	TRBV3-1/TRBV3-2	CASSQAGQLEAFF	TGTGCCAGCAGCCAGGCAGGACAGCTTGAAGCTTTCTTT
NA	TRBJ2-1	TRBD1	TRBV29-1	CSANALGQGALTSSYNEQFF	TGCAGCGCCAACGCCTTGGGACAGGGGGCGCTTACCAGCTCCTACAATGAGCAGTTCTTC
NA	TRBJ1-1	NA	TRBV27	CASSRVGSLNTEAFF	TGTGCCAGCAGCCGGGTTGGGTCCCTGAACACTGAAGCTTTCTTT
NA	TRBJ1-6	TRBD1	TRBV19	CASSLGTVRSYNSPLHF	TGTGCCAGTAGTCTTGGGACAGTTCGCTCCTATAATTCACCCCTCCACTTT
NA	TRBJ2-3	NA	TRBV11-2	CASSSTRGSDTQYF	TGTGCCAGCAGCTCGACCCGGGGGTCCGATACGCAGTATTTT
once	TRBJ2-7	TRBD2	TRBV5-6	CASGQGLDEQYF	TGTGCCAGCGGGCAGGGACTAGACGAGCAGTACTTC
once	TRBJ2-3	NA	TRBV12-3/TRBV12-4	CASSLGATDTQYF	TGTGCCAGCAGCTTGGGGGCCACAGATACGCAGTATTTT
NA	TRBJ2-3	TRBD1	TRBV12-3/TRBV12-4	CASSPTRTGLYF	TGTGCCAGCAGCCCGACCCGGACAGGGTTGTATTTT
NA	TRBJ2-1	TRBD2	TRBV11-2	CASRDGGGRSYNEQFF	TGTGCCAGCAGGGATGGCGGGGGGCGATCCTACAATGAGCAGTTCTTC
once	TRBJ2-5	NA	TRBV3-1/TRBV3-2	CASSRASGGLETQYF	TGTGCCAGCAGCCGCGCCTCCGGAGGGTTGGAGACCCAGTACTTC